This TCR beta chain was obtained from a study of blood T cell repertoires in COVID-19. Study at large: The origin of the acute and convalescent COVID-19 samples was the United States, Italy and Spain.

The CDR3 spans 13 residues. The germline V gene encodes CDR1 SGHTA and CDR2 FQGNSA. V was trimmed by 3 bases and J by 2 bases, leaving 7 bases between them. Sequencing was performed with immunoSEQ multiplex PCR; in TCRdb, only in-frame clones are kept and a portion is missing. This sample has about 210,000 clones, with 83% found just once. This clone was seen only a few times. This receptor was identified in a woman aged 40 to 55 with active or convalescent COVID-19. The sequencing sample was made of peripheral blood. The genes are TRBV7-2 and TRBJ1-2; D gene uncertain. CDR3 loop: CASSFGENYGYTF. The CDR3 nucleotides are TGTGCCAGCAGCTTCGGGGAAAACTATGGCTACACCTTC.